The rows below give T cell receptor beta chains drawn from one sample of a study of blood T cell repertoires in COVID-19. The table came from immunoSEQ multiplex PCR; TCRdb's copy has only in-frame clones and leaves some out. The table has 120,000 or so clones, 85% seen once. The source material was peripheral blood. The receptor set was obtained from an elderly woman with acute or convalescent COVID-19. CDR3s include the opening cysteine and the closing phenylalanine or tryptophan. Each record gives: clone size, D gene, J gene, V gene, CDR3 protein, CDR3 DNA. D genes are given only for firm matches. Some rows have no size entry. The others give once, few or many, or a class for an expanded clone.

NA,TRBD1,TRBJ1-2,TRBV5-1,CASSLDRVAGYTF,TGCGCCAGCAGCTTAGACAGGGTAGCAGGCTACACCTTC
few,NA,TRBJ1-1,TRBV3-1/TRBV3-2,CASSTMTAAFF,TGTGCCAGCAGCACGATGACAGCAGCTTTCTTT
NA,TRBD1,TRBJ1-2,TRBV4-1,CASSQSGTVRYGYTF,TGCGCCAGCAGCCAATCCGGGACAGTCAGGTATGGCTACACCTTC
once,NA,TRBJ2-2,TRBV2,CASSRRGRQYGGDPGELFF,TGTGCCAGCAGTAGGAGGGGGCGCCAGTACGGTGGGGACCCCGGGGAGCTGTTTTTT
NA,NA,TRBJ2-5,TRBV3-1/TRBV3-2,CASSQVRGETQYF,TGTGCCAGCAGCCAAGTCCGGGGTGAGACCCAGTACTTC
NA,TRBD2,TRBJ2-5,TRBV14,CASSQALAVQETQYF,TGTGCCAGCAGCCAAGCGCTAGCGGTCCAAGAGACCCAGTACTTC
NA,TRBD1,TRBJ1-2,TRBV5-1,CASGPQGSYGYTF,TGCGCCAGCGGACCACAGGGGAGCTATGGCTACACCTTC
NA,TRBD2,TRBJ2-3,TRBV7-3,CASSLSLAGVDTQYF,TGTGCCAGCAGCTTAAGTCTAGCGGGGGTTGATACGCAGTATTTT
NA,TRBD2,TRBJ2-1,TRBV15,CATSRDQAGANEQFF,TGTGCCACCAGCAGAGATCAAGCGGGGGCTAATGAGCAGTTCTTC
NA,NA,TRBJ1-2,TRBV6-5,CASSYDNTGLYGYTF,TGTGCCAGCAGTTACGACAACACAGGGCTCTATGGCTACACCTTC
NA,NA,TRBJ1-1,TRBV7-7,CASSPSEGNTEAFF,TGTGCCAGCAGCCCGAGTGAGGGGAACACTGAAGCTTTCTTT
NA,NA,TRBJ1-4,TRBV10-1,CASSHGFPEAATNEKLFF,TGCGCCAGCAGTCATGGGTTTCCCGAGGCCGCGACTAATGAAAAACTGTTTTTT
NA,TRBD2,TRBJ2-3,TRBV27,CASGSTSGGTITDTQYF,TGTGCCAGCGGATCGACTAGCGGGGGTACTATCACAGATACGCAGTATTTT
NA,TRBD2,TRBJ2-1,TRBV6-2/TRBV6-3,CASSPGLAIGEQFF,TGTGCCAGCAGTCCGGGACTAGCGATCGGTGAGCAGTTCTTC
NA,TRBD2,TRBJ2-3,TRBV7-2,CASSSGTSRTDTQYF,TGTGCCAGCAGCTCCGGGACTAGCCGCACAGATACGCAGTATTTT
NA,NA,TRBJ2-3,TRBV7-3,CASSLGQLTTDTQYF,TGTGCCAGCAGCTTAGGGCAGCTAACCACAGATACGCAGTATTTT
NA,TRBD2,TRBJ2-1,TRBV9,CASSGGGSAYNEQFF,TGTGCCAGCAGCGGCGGGGGGTCAGCATACAATGAGCAGTTCTTC
NA,TRBD1,TRBJ1-1,TRBV5-1,CASSLRTGTGEAFF,TGCGCCAGCAGCCTTCGTACCGGGACAGGGGAGGCTTTCTTT